What follows describes a single T cell receptor (beta chain). Its matching antigen is unknown. Researchers sequenced unsorted PBMC DNA using ten immunoSEQ deep assay plates. Repertoires were generated with immunoSEQ multiplex PCR, while TCRdb's copy carries only in-frame clones and drops some. The sample consists of fewer than 600,000 clones, roughly 77% of them appearing once. V lost 5 bases, J lost 5 bases, and 8 bases stayed unmatched. In germline, CDR1 is MNHNY, CDR2 SVGAGI (reference sequence). CDR3 length: 14 amino acids. These data originate in a study of shared clonotypes between healthy human individuals. Findings and limits, study-wide: Sampling covered blood only; tissue repertoires likely differ.

The sequenced sample consisted of PBMCs. The receptor comes from a woman aged 40 to 55 in good health. Some clones in this sample may be carry-over from other donors' samples. The J gene is TRBJ2-5, the V gene TRBV6-6; 7 bases line up with TRBD1. The DNA of the CDR3 is TGTGCCAGCAGTCCACCGACAGGGACCGAGACCCAGTACTTC. It is translated as CASSPPTGTETQYF.